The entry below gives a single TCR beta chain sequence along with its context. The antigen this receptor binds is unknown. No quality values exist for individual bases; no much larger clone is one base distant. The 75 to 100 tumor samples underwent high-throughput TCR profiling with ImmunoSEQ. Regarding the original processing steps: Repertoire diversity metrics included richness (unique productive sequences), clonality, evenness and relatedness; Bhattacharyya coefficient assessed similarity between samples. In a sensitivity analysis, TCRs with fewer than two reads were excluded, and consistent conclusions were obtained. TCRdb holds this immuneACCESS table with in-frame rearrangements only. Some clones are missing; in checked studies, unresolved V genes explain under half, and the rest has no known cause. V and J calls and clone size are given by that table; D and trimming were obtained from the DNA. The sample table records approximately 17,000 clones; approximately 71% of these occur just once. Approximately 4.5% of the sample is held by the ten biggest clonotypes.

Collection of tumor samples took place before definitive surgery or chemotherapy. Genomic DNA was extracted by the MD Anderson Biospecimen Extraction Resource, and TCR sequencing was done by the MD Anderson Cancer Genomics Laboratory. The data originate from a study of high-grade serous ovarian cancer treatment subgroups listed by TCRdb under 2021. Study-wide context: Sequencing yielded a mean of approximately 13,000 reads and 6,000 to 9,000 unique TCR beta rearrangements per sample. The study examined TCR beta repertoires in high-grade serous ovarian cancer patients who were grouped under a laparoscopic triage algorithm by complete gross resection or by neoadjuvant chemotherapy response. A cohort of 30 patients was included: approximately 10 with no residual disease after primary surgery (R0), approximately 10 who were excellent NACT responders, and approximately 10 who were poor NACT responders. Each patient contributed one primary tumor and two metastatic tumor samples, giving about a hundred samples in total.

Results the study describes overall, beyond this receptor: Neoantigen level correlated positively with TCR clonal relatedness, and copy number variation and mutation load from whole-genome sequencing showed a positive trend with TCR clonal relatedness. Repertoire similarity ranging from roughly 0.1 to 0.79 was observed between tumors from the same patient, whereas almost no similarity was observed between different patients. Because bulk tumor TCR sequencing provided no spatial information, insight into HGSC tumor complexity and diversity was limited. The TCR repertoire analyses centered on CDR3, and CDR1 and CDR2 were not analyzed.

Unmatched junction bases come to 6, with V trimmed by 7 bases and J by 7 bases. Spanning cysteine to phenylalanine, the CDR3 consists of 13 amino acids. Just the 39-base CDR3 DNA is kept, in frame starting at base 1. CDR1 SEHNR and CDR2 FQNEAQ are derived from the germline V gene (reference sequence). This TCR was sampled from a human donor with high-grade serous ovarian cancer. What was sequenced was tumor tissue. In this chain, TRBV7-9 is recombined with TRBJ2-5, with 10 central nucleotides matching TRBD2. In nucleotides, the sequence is TGTGCCAGCACTCTGAGCGGGGGGGGGACCCAGTACTTC. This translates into CASTLSGGGTQYF.